Listed below are T cell receptor beta chains from one sample, sequenced in a study of T-cell reconstitution after alpha-beta-depleted transplantation in children. A single record per CDR3 protein comes from TCRdb applying MiXCR to the PCR reads. The table includes roughly 670,000 distinct CDR3 sequences, over 10% detected once. The sample in question was PBMCs, obtained before TCRalphabeta/CD19-depleted stem cell transplant. These TCRs come from a girl aged 2 to 10 with congenital amegakaryocytic thrombocytopenia, due to receive a stem cell transplant. Both conserved end residues are part of each CDR3. D genes are given only for firm matches.

v_gene: TRBV29-1
d_gene: TRBD1
j_gene: TRBJ1-1
CDR3aa: CSVAGTGRVLSEAFF

v_gene: TRBV6-4
d_gene: TRBD2
j_gene: TRBJ2-5
CDR3aa: CARGLRVGETQYF

v_gene: TRBV27
d_gene: .
j_gene: TRBJ2-5
CDR3aa: CASSEDRETQYF

v_gene: TRBV5-1
d_gene: .
j_gene: TRBJ2-2
CDR3aa: CASSLGARGTGELFF

v_gene: TRBV19
d_gene: .
j_gene: TRBJ2-2
CDR3aa: CASIATGTIHTGELFF

v_gene: TRBV15
d_gene: .
j_gene: TRBJ2-3
CDR3aa: CATTSYRENTDTQYF

v_gene: TRBV10-3
d_gene: TRBD2
j_gene: TRBJ2-7
CDR3aa: CAISERTSGPSYEQYF

v_gene: TRBV14
d_gene: TRBD2
j_gene: TRBJ2-7
CDR3aa: CASSQGAGGLYEQYF

v_gene: TRBV20-1
d_gene: TRBD1
j_gene: TRBJ2-1
CDR3aa: CSPIGDRASNEQFF

v_gene: TRBV10-3
d_gene: TRBD2
j_gene: TRBJ2-3
CDR3aa: CAISESLGGSDTYTQYF

v_gene: TRBV20-1
d_gene: .
j_gene: TRBJ2-5
CDR3aa: CSAGPGQANQETQYF

v_gene: TRBV29-1
d_gene: .
j_gene: TRBJ2-3
CDR3aa: CSVSTDTQYF

v_gene: TRBV12-3/TRBV12-4
d_gene: .
j_gene: TRBJ1-5
CDR3aa: CASSQQSGAQHF

v_gene: TRBV5-1
d_gene: .
j_gene: TRBJ2-7
CDR3aa: CASSLDKEQYF

v_gene: TRBV3-1
d_gene: .
j_gene: TRBJ2-1
CDR3aa: CASSRLLEVGLNEQFF

v_gene: TRBV28
d_gene: TRBD2
j_gene: TRBJ2-1
CDR3aa: CASNRLAGGRWYNEQFF

v_gene: TRBV12-3/TRBV12-4
d_gene: TRBD2
j_gene: TRBJ2-3
CDR3aa: CASSLRLAGRSTDTQYF

v_gene: TRBV7-9
d_gene: .
j_gene: TRBJ1-1
CDR3aa: CASSWSGGTEAFF

v_gene: TRBV5-1
d_gene: TRBD1
j_gene: TRBJ1-2
CDR3aa: CASSDTGGNYGYTF

v_gene: TRBV7-9
d_gene: .
j_gene: TRBJ2-3
CDR3aa: CASSYTSTQYF

v_gene: TRBV12-3/TRBV12-4
d_gene: .
j_gene: TRBJ2-3
CDR3aa: CASSYLATPDTQYF

v_gene: TRBV6-5
d_gene: TRBD2
j_gene: TRBJ2-7
CDR3aa: CASSWVAGDMYEQYF

v_gene: TRBV12-3/TRBV12-4
d_gene: TRBD2
j_gene: TRBJ2-7
CDR3aa: CASSLSTSGSLNEQYF

v_gene: TRBV27
d_gene: .
j_gene: TRBJ2-2
CDR3aa: CASSFFGDPGELFF

v_gene: TRBV11-2
d_gene: TRBD1
j_gene: TRBJ2-7
CDR3aa: CASTPGTGDYEQYF

v_gene: TRBV20-1
d_gene: .
j_gene: TRBJ2-7
CDR3aa: CSAREPLREKSYEQYF

v_gene: TRBV7-2
d_gene: .
j_gene: TRBJ2-4
CDR3aa: CASSLGRVGDIQYF

v_gene: TRBV5-1
d_gene: TRBD2
j_gene: TRBJ2-3
CDR3aa: CASSLGAGGPPDTQYF

v_gene: TRBV5-1
d_gene: .
j_gene: TRBJ2-7
CDR3aa: CASSLAHAPFSYEQYF

v_gene: TRBV20-1
d_gene: TRBD1
j_gene: TRBJ2-4
CDR3aa: CSAESGTEAKNIQYF

v_gene: TRBV27
d_gene: TRBD2
j_gene: TRBJ2-1
CDR3aa: CASSSTRLAGYSYNEQFF

v_gene: TRBV7-9
d_gene: .
j_gene: TRBJ2-4
CDR3aa: CASRRTSGNIQYF

v_gene: TRBV19
d_gene: TRBD2
j_gene: TRBJ2-7
CDR3aa: CASRPSGAYEQYF

v_gene: TRBV5-5
d_gene: .
j_gene: TRBJ2-2
CDR3aa: CASSLSAATGELFF

v_gene: TRBV7-2
d_gene: .
j_gene: TRBJ1-1
CDR3aa: CASSLARRSTEAFF

v_gene: TRBV24-1
d_gene: TRBD1
j_gene: TRBJ1-1
CDR3aa: CATSDFGTGQGAFF

v_gene: TRBV19
d_gene: .
j_gene: TRBJ2-3
CDR3aa: CASKKADTQYF

v_gene: TRBV29-1
d_gene: .
j_gene: TRBJ2-2
CDR3aa: CSVVISTGELFF

v_gene: TRBV10-3
d_gene: .
j_gene: TRBJ2-2
CDR3aa: CAILDASNTGELFF

v_gene: TRBV6-1
d_gene: .
j_gene: TRBJ2-1
CDR3aa: CASSRTTPGGDEQFF

v_gene: TRBV24-1
d_gene: .
j_gene: TRBJ2-1
CDR3aa: CATSDGSSEQFF

v_gene: TRBV18
d_gene: .
j_gene: TRBJ1-5
CDR3aa: CASSLEGRAGQPQHF

v_gene: TRBV5-1
d_gene: .
j_gene: TRBJ2-3
CDR3aa: CASSLGRVITDTQYF

v_gene: TRBV29-1
d_gene: .
j_gene: TRBJ2-2
CDR3aa: CSVEAGTGELFF

v_gene: TRBV12-3/TRBV12-4
d_gene: .
j_gene: TRBJ2-5
CDR3aa: CASSLSPETQYF

v_gene: TRBV9
d_gene: .
j_gene: TRBJ2-7
CDR3aa: CASSATPAWGEQYF

v_gene: TRBV5-1
d_gene: TRBD2
j_gene: TRBJ2-7
CDR3aa: CASSLAPLAATYEQYF

v_gene: TRBV25-1
d_gene: .
j_gene: TRBJ2-7
CDR3aa: CATRQRYEQYF

v_gene: TRBV20-1
d_gene: .
j_gene: TRBJ1-2
CDR3aa: CSASPGQIYGYTF